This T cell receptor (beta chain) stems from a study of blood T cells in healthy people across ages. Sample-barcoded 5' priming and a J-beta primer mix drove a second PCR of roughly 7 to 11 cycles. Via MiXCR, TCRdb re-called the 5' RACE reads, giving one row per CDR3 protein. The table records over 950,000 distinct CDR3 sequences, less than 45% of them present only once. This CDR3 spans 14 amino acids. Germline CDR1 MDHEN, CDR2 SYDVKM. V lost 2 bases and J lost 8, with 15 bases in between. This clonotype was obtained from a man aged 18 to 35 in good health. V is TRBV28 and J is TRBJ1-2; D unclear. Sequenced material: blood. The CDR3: CASSLGGPVRGYTF. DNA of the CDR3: TGTGCCAGCAGTTTAGGCGGACCGGTTCGCGGCTACACCTTC.